This entry lists 14 T cell receptor beta chains sequenced from one sample in a study of blood T cell repertoires in COVID-19. TCRdb's copy holds only in-frame clones and misses some; the assay was immunoSEQ multiplex PCR. Here the sample spans about 330,000 clones, under 95% being singletons. Sequenced material: PBMCs or T cells enriched from blood (not recorded which). The receptors were gathered from a young woman who had recovered from COVID-19.

This sequence joins TRBV30 and TRBJ1-2, with TRBD1 matching 9 bases. The CDR3 length is 13 residues. The V gene end was trimmed by 4 bases and the J gene end by 8 bases; junction bases not matched to a gene: 8. Germline CDR1 is GTSNPN and CDR2 is SVGIG (reference sequence). The CDR3 loop reads CAWTPDRGWGYTF. Written as DNA, the CDR3 is TGTGCCTGGACCCCGGACAGGGGCTGGGGCTACACCTTC. The complete variable domain, with remaining parts taken from reference TRBV30 and TRBJ1-2, reads SQTIHQWPATLVQPVGSPLSLECTVEGTSNPNLYWYRQAAGRGLQLLFYSVGIGQISSEVPQNLSASRPQDRQFILSSKKLLLSDSGFYLCAWTPDRGWGYTFGSGTRLTVV.

The chain couples TRBV2 to TRBJ2-2, with a weak D call TRBD1 (7 bases). Trimming left V 0 bases short and J 6 bases short, with 14 bases between. The CDR3 contains 16 residues. The germline V gene encodes CDR1 SNHLY and CDR2 FYNNEI. The CDR3 sequence: CASSEAQGGYAGELFF. The CDR3 nucleotides read TGTGCCAGCAGTGAAGCCCAGGGGGGATACGCCGGGGAGCTGTTTTTT. The full variable domain, completed using reference TRBV2 and TRBJ2-2, is EPEVTQTPSHQVTQMGQEVILRCVPISNHLYFYWYRQILGQKVEFLVSFYNNEISEKSEIFDDQFSVERPDGSNFTLKIRSTKLEDSAMYFCASSEAQGGYAGELFFGEGSRLTVL.

This clone was seen just once. The rearrangement joins TRBV3-1 (or the pseudogene TRBV3-2) to TRBJ2-3; 8 bases agree with TRBD2. The CDR3 runs to 15 residues. The junction had 4 bases not matched to a gene; V was cut back by 1 base and J by 4 bases. Germline values: CDR1 LGHDT, CDR2 YNNKEL (reference sequence). CDR3 sequence (DNA): TGTGCCAGCAGCCAAGGGCGGGGGGTCCCAGATACGCAGTATTTT. Translating it yields CASSQGRGVPDTQYF.

The chain links TRBV4-1 to TRBJ2-1; D may be TRBD1 (5 bases). Germline CDR1 is MGHRA and CDR2 is YSYEKL. The CDR3 loop spans 15 amino acids. Trimming removed 3 bases at V and 2 bases at J, with 11 bases between. This chain's CDR3 is CASSHGDRTYNEQFF. CDR3 DNA: TGCGCCAGCAGCCACGGAGACAGAACCTACAATGAGCAGTTCTTC.

The gene calls are TRBV7-3 and TRBJ2-1, with TRBD2 matching over 7 bases. Germline values: CDR1 SGHTA, CDR2 FQGTGA. This CDR3 is built from 14 residues. The J segment lost 6 bases and the V segment lost 0 bases, leaving 2 bases of the junction unmatched. The CDR3 coding sequence is TGTGCCAGCAGCTTAACCGGGACTATCAATGAGCAGTTCTTC. It encodes CASSLTGTINEQFF.

V and J are TRBV28 and TRBJ1-2; perhaps TRBD1 as D (5 bases). The CDR3 contains 13 residues. Trimming stripped 10 bases from V and 5 bases from J, with 17 bases between. Per germline, CDR1 MDHEN and CDR2 SYDVKM. The CDR3 coding sequence is TGTGCCATTTCCCCGAGACAGAGGTATGGCTACACCTTC. Amino acids: CAISPRQRYGYTF.

The V gene is TRBV7-8, the J gene TRBJ2-3; 10 bases agree with TRBD2. This CDR3 spans 15 amino acids. Trimming at V came to 5 bases and at J to 4 bases, leaving 6 bases not matched to a gene. Germline lookup yields CDR1 SGHVS and CDR2 FQNEAQ. The CDR3 DNA follows: TGTGCCAGCAGCAATAGCGGGGGGAGGGCAGATACGCAGTATTTT. Protein product: CASSNSGGRADTQYF.

V and J are TRBV7-8 and TRBJ2-5; D may be TRBD2 (6 bases). Trimming stripped 1 base from V and 5 bases from J, with 11 bases between. CDR1 SGHVS and CDR2 FQNEAQ come from the germline V gene. The CDR3 is 14 residues long. CDR3 amino acids: CASSLEGGLETQYF. In nucleotides, the CDR3 is TGTGCCAGCAGCTTAGAGGGAGGCTTGGAGACCCAGTACTTC.

The rearrangement links TRBV19 to TRBJ2-3; D is possibly TRBD2 (5 bases). V was shortened by 7 bases and J by 1 base, with 15 bases between the two germline ends. Germline-derived CDR1 and CDR2 are LNHDA and SQIVND (reference sequence). This CDR3 is 15 amino acids long. CDR3 loop: CASTSSFIGTDTQYF. The DNA of the CDR3 is TGTGCCAGTACCTCTAGCTTTATTGGCACAGATACGCAGTATTTT. The full variable domain, rest sourced from reference TRBV19 and TRBJ2-3, is DGGITQSPKYLFRKEGQNVTLSCEQNLNHDAMYWYRQDPGQGLRLIYYSQIVNDFQKGDIAEGYSVSREKKESFPLTVTSAQKNPTAFYLCASTSSFIGTDTQYFGPGTRLTVL.

J is TRBJ2-7 and V is TRBV29-1, with D maybe TRBD1 (5 bases). CDR3 length: 12 residues. Trimming removed 4 bases at V and 3 bases at J, with 10 bases between. The germline CDR1 and CDR2 sequences are SQVTM and ANQGSEA. The DNA for the CDR3 is TGCAGCGTTGGCCAGGGAAACTACGAGCAGTACTTC. As protein: CSVGQGNYEQYF.

A single count supports this clone. The V gene is TRBV6-5, the J gene TRBJ2-7; maybe TRBD1 (6 bases). The CDR3 contains 14 residues. The V gene lost 6 bases and the J gene lost 8 bases, with 20 bases spanning the gap. CDR1 MNHEY and CDR2 SVGAGI come from the germline V gene. The CDR3 DNA is TGTGCCAGCAGAGGGGCAGGGGATGGAAAGAAGCAGTACTTC. Its protein is CASRGAGDGKKQYF.

The CDR3 DNA follows: TGCGCCAGCAGCCTGACCCAGGGTCTCGGGGAGCTGTTTTTT. Encoded protein: CASSLTQGLGELFF. The rearrangement links TRBV5-1 to TRBJ2-2, with D perhaps TRBD1 (5 bases). This CDR3 comprises 14 residues. Trimming removed 4 bases at V and 7 bases at J, with 14 bases between. CDR1 is SGHRS, CDR2 YFSETQ, per germline.

In its sample, this clone was seen once. The chain employs TRBV29-1 and TRBJ2-7; D might be TRBD1 (5 bases). The CDR3 sequence is 12 residues long. V was pared by 5 bases and J by 1 base, with 9 bases between. Looked up from germline, CDR1 is SQVTM and CDR2 is ANQGSEA. Written as DNA, the CDR3 is TGCAGCGTTAGTAAGGGGTCCTACGAGCAGTACTTC. Its translation: CSVSKGSYEQYF.

The CDR3 bases are TGTGCCAGTCAGCCCGGGACAGTTATGAACACTGAAGCTTTCTTT. It encodes CASQPGTVMNTEAFF. The chain combines TRBV6-5 with TRBJ1-1; 7 positions agree with TRBD1. The CDR3 is made up of 15 amino acids. CDR1 is MNHEY, CDR2 SVGAGI, per germline. V shed 9 bases and J 0 bases; nucleotides not matched to a gene: 10.